This is a list of T cell receptor beta chains from one sample in a study of T cell changes during pregnancy in multiple sclerosis. Some clones are missing from TCRdb's copy, which holds only in-frame ones; the method was immunoSEQ multiplex PCR. The table includes 79,000 or so clones, around 93% detected once. Specimen: peripheral blood, collected in the first trimester of pregnancy. The receptor source for this set is a female donor in good health, enrolled as a control in a pregnancy study. The CDR3 runs from the conserved cysteine through the conserved F or W. Fields, in order: CDR3 protein, CDR3 DNA, J gene, V gene, D gene, clone size. The D gene is left open where the match is weak. For some rows the clone size is stated as once, few or many, or as a class when expanded; others skip it.

CDR3: CSASRVGEQFF
DNA: TGCAGTGCTAGCCGGGTCGGTGAGCAGTTCTTC
J: TRBJ2-1
V: TRBV20-1
D: .
size: .

CDR3: CASSATGQGISGYTF
DNA: TGTGCCAGCAGTGCGACAGGGCAGGGGATTAGTGGCTACACCTTC
J: TRBJ1-2
V: TRBV6-4
D: TRBD1
size: .

CDR3: CASSPGTGLGKNIQYF
DNA: TGTGCCAGCAGCCCGGGGACAGGCCTGGGCAAAAACATTCAGTACTTC
J: TRBJ2-4
V: TRBV7-8
D: TRBD1
size: .

CDR3: CASSLDQGAVGYYGYTF
DNA: TGTGCCAGCAGCTTGGATCAGGGTGCGGTCGGGTATTATGGCTACACCTTC
J: TRBJ1-2
V: TRBV5-4
D: .
size: .

CDR3: CASMFPGQVFGYTF
DNA: TGTGCCAGCATGTTTCCGGGACAGGTATTTGGCTACACCTTC
J: TRBJ1-2
V: TRBV6-1
D: TRBD1
size: once

CDR3: CAISVSGGNTDTQYF
DNA: TGTGCCATCAGTGTTAGCGGGGGAAACACAGATACGCAGTATTTT
J: TRBJ2-3
V: TRBV10-3
D: TRBD2
size: .

CDR3: CASSQRGTGDGTEAFF
DNA: TGTGCCAGCAGCCAAAGAGGGACAGGGGATGGCACTGAAGCTTTCTTT
J: TRBJ1-1
V: TRBV7-8
D: TRBD1
size: .

CDR3: CASSQGAGGGETQYF
DNA: TGCGCCAGCAGCCAAGGAGCGGGGGGTGGAGAGACCCAGTACTTC
J: TRBJ2-5
V: TRBV4-3
D: TRBD2
size: .

CDR3: CASSLGTPANYGYTF
DNA: TGTGCCAGCAGCTTGGGGACACCAGCTAACTATGGCTACACCTTC
J: TRBJ1-2
V: TRBV5-6
D: .
size: .

CDR3: CASRWGPSYEQYF
DNA: TGTGCCAGCAGATGGGGGCCTTCCTACGAGCAGTACTTC
J: TRBJ2-7
V: TRBV5-6
D: .
size: .

CDR3: CASSLSSEGNTEAFF
DNA: TGTGCCAGCAGTTTATCCTCGGAGGGGAACACTGAAGCTTTCTTT
J: TRBJ1-1
V: TRBV28
D: .
size: .

CDR3: CASSQGLVTDTQYF
DNA: TGTGCCAGCAGCCAAGGACTAGTGACAGATACGCAGTATTTT
J: TRBJ2-3
V: TRBV4-2
D: .
size: once

CDR3: CASSPNRQGGTGELFF
DNA: TGCGCCAGCAGCCCCAATCGTCAGGGAGGAACCGGGGAGCTGTTTTTT
J: TRBJ2-2
V: TRBV5-1
D: .
size: .

CDR3: CASSFPGTNAGTDTQYF
DNA: TGTGCCAGCAGTTTTCCCGGGACTAATGCGGGCACAGATACGCAGTATTTT
J: TRBJ2-3
V: TRBV28
D: TRBD2
size: .

CDR3: CATRIEYRSEAFF
DNA: TGTGCCACCCGCATAGAGTATCGGTCTGAAGCTTTCTTT
J: TRBJ1-1
V: TRBV10-3
D: .
size: .

CDR3: CASSRQGAAGYTF
DNA: TGTGCCAGCAGTCGACAGGGGGCAGCCGGCTACACCTTC
J: TRBJ1-2
V: TRBV6-5
D: TRBD1
size: once

CDR3: CASSLGQGINSPLHF
DNA: TGTGCCAGCAGTTTGGGACAGGGGATCAATTCACCCCTCCACTTT
J: TRBJ1-6
V: TRBV27
D: TRBD1
size: .

CDR3: CASSVGPGEKLFF
DNA: TGTGCCAGCAGCGTAGGCCCGGGAGAAAAGCTGTTTTTT
J: TRBJ1-4
V: TRBV9
D: .
size: .

CDR3: CASSAPDSSEQYF
DNA: TGTGCCAGCTCAGCACCTGACAGCTCCGAGCAGTACTTC
J: TRBJ2-7
V: TRBV18
D: .
size: .

CDR3: CASRILQGNGNTIYF
DNA: TGTGCCAGCAGAATCCTACAGGGGAATGGAAACACCATATATTTT
J: TRBJ1-3
V: TRBV2
D: TRBD1
size: .

CDR3: CASRLDRVGSQPQHF
DNA: TGTGCCAGCAGACTCGACAGGGTCGGGAGTCAGCCCCAGCATTTT
J: TRBJ1-5
V: TRBV6-5
D: TRBD1
size: .

CDR3: CASSQGVDEKLFF
DNA: TGTGCCAGTTCCCAGGGGGTTGATGAAAAACTGTTTTTT
J: TRBJ1-4
V: TRBV27
D: TRBD1
size: .

CDR3: CASSQGATGRGQPQHF
DNA: TGTGCCAGTAGCCAAGGTGCGACCGGTCGGGGTCAGCCCCAGCATTTT
J: TRBJ1-5
V: TRBV19
D: .
size: .

CDR3: CASSQDARARLNTIYF
DNA: TGCGCCAGCAGCCAAGATGCGCGGGCTCGACTAAACACCATATATTTT
J: TRBJ1-3
V: TRBV4-3
D: .
size: .

CDR3: CASSALRTDSGAHYGYTF
DNA: TGTGCCAGCAGCGCCTTACGGACAGATAGTGGGGCCCACTATGGCTACACCTTC
J: TRBJ1-2
V: TRBV9
D: .
size: .

CDR3: CASSRADTEAFF
DNA: TGTGCCAGCTCACGGGCAGACACTGAAGCTTTCTTT
J: TRBJ1-1
V: TRBV18
D: .
size: few

CDR3: CASSGIAPYEQYF
DNA: TGTGCCAGTAGCGGGATAGCCCCGTACGAGCAGTACTTC
J: TRBJ2-7
V: TRBV19
D: .
size: .

CDR3: CASSRGQNTEAFF
DNA: TGTGCCAGCAGCCGGGGACAGAACACTGAAGCTTTCTTT
J: TRBJ1-1
V: TRBV7-9
D: .
size: .

CDR3: CASSSRQRGTDTQYF
DNA: TGTGCCAGCAGCTCTCGGCAGCGTGGCACAGATACGCAGTATTTT
J: TRBJ2-3
V: TRBV4-2
D: .
size: .

CDR3: CASSPQGYEQYF
DNA: TGTGCCAGCAGCCCCCAGGGCTACGAGCAGTACTTC
J: TRBJ2-7
V: TRBV6-5
D: .
size: .

CDR3: CASSPGTGSTKETQYF
DNA: TGTGCCAGCAGCCCAGGGACAGGGTCAACCAAAGAGACCCAGTACTTC
J: TRBJ2-5
V: TRBV7-9
D: TRBD1
size: .

CDR3: CSVVLENEKLFF
DNA: TGCAGCGTTGTTTTAGAAAATGAAAAACTGTTTTTT
J: TRBJ1-4
V: TRBV29-1
D: .
size: .

CDR3: CASSLGGAGYGYTF
DNA: TGTGCCAGCAGTTTAGGGGGGGCGGGTTATGGCTACACCTTC
J: TRBJ1-2
V: TRBV28
D: .
size: .

CDR3: CASYLGGEQFF
DNA: TGTGCCAGCTACCTAGGTGGGGAGCAGTTCTTC
J: TRBJ2-1
V: TRBV28
D: .
size: once

CDR3: CASSQGGGVQTEAFF
DNA: TGTGCCAGCAGCCAAGGAGGGGGCGTTCAGACTGAAGCTTTCTTT
J: TRBJ1-1
V: TRBV7-2
D: TRBD1
size: .

CDR3: CASSFDRTITKAFF
DNA: TGTGCCAGCAGTTTTGACAGGACCATCACTAAAGCTTTCTTT
J: TRBJ1-1
V: TRBV6-5
D: .
size: once

CDR3: CASSLSGTGSSGNTIYF
DNA: TGTGCCAGCAGCTTATCCGGGACAGGGAGCTCTGGAAACACCATATATTTT
J: TRBJ1-3
V: TRBV5-5
D: TRBD1
size: .

CDR3: CASRHTSGTNSYEQYF
DNA: TGTGCCAGCAGACACACTTCCGGGACTAACTCCTACGAGCAGTACTTC
J: TRBJ2-7
V: TRBV13
D: TRBD2
size: medium-sized

CDR3: CASTLATSYNEQFF
DNA: TGTGCCAGCACTTTAGCAACGTCCTACAATGAGCAGTTCTTC
J: TRBJ2-1
V: TRBV6-1
D: .
size: .

CDR3: CASSKYNEQFF
DNA: TGTGCCAGCAGCAAATACAATGAGCAGTTCTTC
J: TRBJ2-1
V: TRBV28
D: .
size: .

CDR3: CASSVLDRTYNEQFF
DNA: TGTGCCAGCAGTGTGTTGGACAGGACCTACAATGAGCAGTTCTTC
J: TRBJ2-1
V: TRBV6-1
D: TRBD1
size: .

CDR3: CASSLTGRRVEQFF
DNA: TGTGCCAGCAGCTTAACGGGGAGGAGAGTTGAGCAGTTCTTC
J: TRBJ2-1
V: TRBV11-2
D: .
size: .

CDR3: CASSNPTGDKKRYEQYF
DNA: TGTGCCAGCAGCAACCCGACAGGGGACAAGAAAAGATACGAGCAGTACTTC
J: TRBJ2-7
V: TRBV21-1
D: .
size: .

CDR3: CASSNSIYEQYF
DNA: TGTGCCAGCAGCAATTCTATATACGAGCAGTACTTC
J: TRBJ2-7
V: TRBV27
D: .
size: .

CDR3: CASRWDSHSTNYGYTF
DNA: TGTGCCAGCAGGTGGGACAGCCACTCGACTAACTATGGCTACACCTTC
J: TRBJ1-2
V: TRBV6-4
D: TRBD1
size: .